A single sample gave rise to the 17 T cell receptor beta chains below, sequenced in a study of response to subunit inactivated influenza vaccine listed by TCRdb under 2018. Libraries came from RT-PCR. Sequencer: Illumina HiSeq 2500. TCRdb applied fastp at Q25 and MiXCR to the public reads, then kept only in-frame beta chains. Every distinct CDR3 protein forms one entry, paired with its most common genes and DNA. The sample table shows hundreds of thousands of distinct CDR3 sequences, and 11% to 15% are seen once. The ten largest clones represent around 7% of the sample. Here the sequenced sample was PBMCs from blood, taken 14 days before vaccination. The receptor set was obtained from a man aged 45-60 years who received an inactivated influenza vaccine. Donor details come from another sample of the same person, matched by shared clones.

This sequence joins TRBV5-6 and TRBJ2-7; 10 nucleotides agree with TRBD2. Per germline, CDR1 SGHDT and CDR2 YYEEEE. Germline trimming cut 4 bases from V and 3 bases from J; bases unmatched to any gene: 10. This CDR3 is 16 amino acids long. This CDR3 reads CASSATGASGSYEQYF. The CDR3 coding sequence is TGTGCCAGCAGCGCGACGGGGGCTAGCGGGAGCTACGAGCAGTACTTC.

This clonotype appeared a few times. V and J are TRBV18 and TRBJ2-3, with D possibly TRBD1 on 5 matching bases. V lost 3 bases to trimming and J lost 6 bases, with 16 bases between them. Germline lookup yields CDR1 KGHSH and CDR2 LQKENI. The CDR3 contains 15 residues. The CDR3, as DNA: TGTGCCAGCTCACCTTTGCAGGGCACACAGGATACGCAGTATTTT. The encoded protein is CASSPLQGTQDTQYF.

At least ten counts were recorded for this clonotype. The chain joins TRBV11-1 to TRBJ2-1; 7 nucleotides match TRBD2. Germline-derived CDR1 and CDR2 are SGHAT and FQDESV (reference sequence). V trimming: 4 bases; J trimming: 0 bases; junction bases outside the gene matches: 12. The CDR3 is 18 residues long. Here the CDR3 reads CASSSRRSAGSSYNEQFF. The CDR3 DNA follows: TGTGCCAGCAGCTCTAGACGCTCAGCGGGAAGCTCCTACAATGAGCAGTTCTTC. Combining the CDR3 with reference TRBV11-1 and TRBJ2-1 gives the whole variable domain EAEVAQSPRYKITEKSQAVAFWCDPISGHATLYWYRQILGQGPELLVQFQDESVVDDSQLPKDRFSAERLKGVDSTLKIQPAELGDSAMYLCASSSRRSAGSSYNEQFFGPGTRLTVL.

This clonotype was counted between two and nine times. V usage is TRBV6-2 or TRBV6-3 and J usage is TRBJ1-1; D ambiguous. In germline, CDR1 is MNHEY, CDR2 SVGEGT. Trimming stripped 4 bases from V and 7 bases from J, with 16 bases between. The CDR3 totals 14 residues. CDR3 in DNA: TGTGCCAGCAGTTTAGGAAGAGGGAAGGGTGAAGCTTTCTTT. Its translation is CASSLGRGKGEAFF.

Written as DNA, the CDR3 is TGCGCCAGCAGCCTGACGCGAGGGAGCGCCGGGGAGCTGTTTTTT. Its protein is CASSLTRGSAGELFF. The chain uses TRBV5-1 and TRBJ2-2, with D possibly being TRBD2 (5 bases). CDR1 is SGHRS and CDR2 is YFSETQ in the germline V gene. The V end was cut by 4 bases, the J end by 6 bases, with 16 bases between. This CDR3 comprises 15 residues. Variable domain in full (rest from reference TRBV5-1 and TRBJ2-2): KAGVTQTPRYLIKTRGQQVTLSCSPISGHRSVSWYQQTPGQGLQFLFEYFSETQRNKGNFPGRFSGRQFSNSRSEMNVSTLELGDSALYLCASSLTRGSAGELFFGEGSRLTVL.

V usage is TRBV18 and J usage is TRBJ2-3; D possibly corresponds to TRBD2 (5 bases). Germline V CDR1 and CDR2: KGHSH, LQKENI. There are 16 residues in the CDR3. V was trimmed by 3 bases and J by 4 bases, leaving 17 bases between them. The CDR3: CASSPRVRDNADTQYF. CDR3 coding DNA: TGTGCCAGCTCACCGCGTGTACGGGATAACGCAGATACGCAGTATTTT.

Only a few counts were recorded for this clonotype. This sequence joins TRBV10-3 and TRBJ2-5; perhaps D is TRBD1 or TRBD2 (6 bases each). The V gene lost 11 bases and the J gene lost 5 bases, with 18 bases spanning the gap. The CDR3 contains 13 residues. CDR1 ENHRY and CDR2 SYGVKD come from the germline V gene. CDR3 nucleotide sequence: TGTGCCTCCTTAGGGGGGTCGGGGGAGACCCAGTACTTC. Translated: CASLGGSGETQYF.

This clonotype was detected ten times or more. The chain is built from TRBV4-1 and TRBJ2-7; D perhaps matches TRBD1 (6 bases). This CDR3 comprises 14 residues. The germline CDR1 and CDR2 sequences are MGHRA and YSYEKL. V was trimmed by 4 bases and J by 4 bases, leaving 14 bases between them. For the CDR3, the DNA is TGCGCCAGCAGCCGACGACAGGACCAATACGAGCAGTACTTC. Amino acids: CASSRRQDQYEQYF.

This clonotype turned up a few times. The genes are TRBV29-1 and TRBJ2-1; D uncertain. Trimming shortened V by 4 bases and J by 10 bases, and 14 bases separated the two germline ends. In germline, CDR1 is SQVTM, CDR2 ANQGSEA. CDR3 size: 12 residues. The CDR3: CSVVVRYLEQFF. DNA of the CDR3: TGCAGCGTTGTGGTCAGGTATTTGGAGCAGTTCTTC.

This clonotype has just a few counts. The chain employs TRBV5-1 and TRBJ2-3, with a possible D match to TRBD1 (5 bases). CDR1 is SGHRS, CDR2 YFSETQ, per germline. This CDR3 is built from 14 residues. The V end lost 2 bases, the J end lost 0 bases, and 7 bases lay between the germline ends. The CDR3 nucleotides read TGCGCCAGCAGCTTACAGGTTAGCACAGATACGCAGTATTTT. This translates into CASSLQVSTDTQYF.

The gene calls are TRBV27 and TRBJ2-1, with 9 bases lining up with TRBD2. After removal of 1 base from V and 2 bases from J, the junction contained 6 bases not matched to a gene. CDR1 is MNHEY and CDR2 is SMNVEV in the germline V gene (reference sequence). The CDR3 length is 17 residues. This CDR3 is CASSLLASGNPYNEQFF. In DNA, the CDR3 is TGTGCCAGCAGTTTATTGGCTAGCGGGAACCCCTACAATGAGCAGTTCTTC.

The chain joins TRBV20-1 to TRBJ2-3; 10 positions match TRBD2. Germline V gene data show CDR1 as DFQATT and CDR2 as SNEGSKA (reference sequence). The CDR3 is made up of 15 amino acids. With V trimmed by 1 base and J by 4 bases, 5 bases remained unmatched. For the CDR3, the DNA is TGCAGTGCTAGAGGGTCTAGCGGGAGTCCAGATACGCAGTATTTT. This gives the protein CSARGSSGSPDTQYF.

The rearrangement uses TRBV27 and TRBJ1-1; a weak D match, TRBD1 (5 bases). V was shortened by 3 bases and J by 6 bases, with 8 bases between the two germline ends. The length of the CDR3 is 12 residues. Germline CDR1 and CDR2: MNHEY and SMNVEV (reference sequence). CDR3 in amino acids: CASSFLGAEAFF. The CDR3 DNA reads as TGTGCCAGCAGTTTCCTAGGGGCTGAAGCTTTCTTT.

V gene TRBV7-6 combines with J gene TRBJ2-7, with TRBD2 matching over 10 bases. In germline, CDR1 is SGHVS, CDR2 FNYEAQ. The CDR3 length is 16 residues. J gave up 6 bases and V 1 base, and 9 bases lay outside the gene matches. As DNA, the CDR3 is TGTGCCAGCAGCTTAGGTCCGGCTAGCGGGAGAGGCGAGCAGTACTTC. Protein: CASSLGPASGRGEQYF.

The chain combines TRBV5-6 with TRBJ2-5; tentative D call: TRBD2 (6 bases). V lost 3 bases, J lost 5 bases, and 23 bases lay in between. The CDR3 consists of 17 residues. CDR1 and CDR2 (germline): SGHDT, YYEEEE. DNA of the CDR3: TGTGCCAGCAGCTGGACCGGACTCGGAATCGCGGGGGAGACCCAGTACTTC. Encoded protein: CASSWTGLGIAGETQYF.

The J gene is TRBJ2-7, the V gene TRBV10-3, with 8 bases lining up with TRBD1. The CDR3 extends over 15 amino acids. Germline CDR1 and CDR2: ENHRY and SYGVKD. V was pared by 8 bases and J by 2 bases, with 11 bases of the junction left unmatched. The CDR3 spells CAIGRQDRATYEQYF. As DNA, the CDR3 is TGTGCCATCGGACGCCAGGACAGGGCGACCTACGAGCAGTACTTC.

The table lists this clonotype with many counts. The chain couples TRBV4-3 to TRBJ1-4; D is uncertain. Trimming left V 0 bases short and J 8 bases short, with 16 bases between. Per germline, CDR1 LGHNA and CDR2 YSLEER. This CDR3 has 16 residues. The CDR3 DNA sequence: TGCGCCAGCAGCCAAGATTTATTGTCGGGTTGGGAAAAACTGTTTTTT. Amino acids: CASSQDLLSGWEKLFF.